These 2 T cell receptor beta chains came from one sample sequenced in a study of siplizumab effects on memory and regulatory T cells. The repertoire was sequenced with immunoSEQ multiplex PCR; TCRdb's copy has only in-frame clones and lacks some. Here the sample spans some 100,000 clones, 80% to 95% being singletons. The sample comprised non-Treg CD4+ T cells sorted from blood. These TCRs come from a human donor in good health.

V is TRBV11-2 and J is TRBJ2-7; D is possibly TRBD1 (6 bases). The germline gives CDR1 SGHAT, CDR2 FQNNGV. Trimming cost V 0 bases and J 6 bases, with 12 bases left between them. CDR3 size: 14 residues. The CDR3 region is CASSLERQVREQYF. The CDR3 DNA sequence: TGTGCCAGCAGCTTAGAAAGACAGGTCCGCGAGCAGTACTTC.

The gene calls are TRBV29-1 and TRBJ1-1; tentatively, D is TRBD1 (5 bases). The germline V and J ends were trimmed by 7 bases and 1 base, with 7 bases remaining between them. The CDR3 sequence is 11 residues long. Germline V CDR1 and CDR2: SQVTM, ANQGSEA. This CDR3 reads CSARENTEAFF. The CDR3 coding sequence is TGCAGCGCCAGGGAGAACACTGAAGCTTTCTTT. The variable domain in full, completed from reference TRBV29-1 and TRBJ1-1, reads SAVISQKPSRDICQRGTSLTIQCQVDSQVTMMFWYRQQPGQSLTLIATANQGSEATYESGFVIDKFPISRPNLTFSTLTVSNMSPEDSSIYLCSARENTEAFFGQGTRLTVV.